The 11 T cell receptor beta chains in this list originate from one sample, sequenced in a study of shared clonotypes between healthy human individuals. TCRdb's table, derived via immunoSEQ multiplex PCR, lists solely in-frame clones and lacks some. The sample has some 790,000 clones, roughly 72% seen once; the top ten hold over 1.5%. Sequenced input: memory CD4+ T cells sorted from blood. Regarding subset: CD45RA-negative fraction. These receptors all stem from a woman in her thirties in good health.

The CDR3 loop reads CASSFPVGRGLGGYTF. For the CDR3, the DNA is TGTGCCAGCAGTTTTCCTGTCGGCCGTGGTTTGGGTGGCTACACCTTC. V is TRBV28 and J is TRBJ1-2; no reliable D call. The CDR3 sequence is 16 residues long. V lost 3 bases and J lost 7, with 21 bases in between. CDR1 and CDR2 from the germline V gene are MDHEN and SYDVKM.

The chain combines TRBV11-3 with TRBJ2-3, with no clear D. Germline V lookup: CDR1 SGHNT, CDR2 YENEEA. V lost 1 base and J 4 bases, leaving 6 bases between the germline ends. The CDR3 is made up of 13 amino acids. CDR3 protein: CASSLGGADTQYF. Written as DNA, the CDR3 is TGTGCCAGCAGCTTAGGAGGTGCAGATACGCAGTATTTT.

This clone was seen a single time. CDR3 protein: CASSLAISGTNGNTIYF. In DNA, the CDR3 is TGCGCCAGCAGCTTGGCTATCTCCGGGACTAATGGAAACACCATATATTTT. The chain couples TRBV5-1 to TRBJ1-3; TRBD1 might be the D (5 bases). The V gene's germline CDR1 is SGHRS and CDR2 YFSETQ. This CDR3 comprises 17 residues. Trimming removed 0 bases from V and 3 bases from J, with 16 bases in between.

In DNA, the CDR3 is TGTGCCAGCAGCTTAATCGGGGGCTTGGGCGAAAAACTGTTTTTT. As protein: CASSLIGGLGEKLFF. This chain uses TRBV11-3 with TRBJ1-4; perhaps TRBD1 as D (6 bases). Per the germline V gene, CDR1 is SGHNT and CDR2 is YENEEA. Trimming took off 2 bases at V and 8 bases at J, with 15 bases between the two ends. This CDR3 comprises 15 residues.

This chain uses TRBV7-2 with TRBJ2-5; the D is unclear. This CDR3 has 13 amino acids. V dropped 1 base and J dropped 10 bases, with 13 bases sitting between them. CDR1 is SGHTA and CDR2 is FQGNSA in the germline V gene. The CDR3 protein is CASSLVPGGVQYF. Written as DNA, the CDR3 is TGTGCCAGCAGCTTAGTACCGGGTGGGGTCCAGTACTTC. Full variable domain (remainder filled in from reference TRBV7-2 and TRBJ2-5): GAGVSQSPSNKVTEKGKDVELRCDPISGHTALYWYRQSLGQGLEFLIYFQGNSAPDKSGLPSDRFSAERTGGSVSTLTIQRTQQEDSAVYLCASSLVPGGVQYFGPGTRLLVL.

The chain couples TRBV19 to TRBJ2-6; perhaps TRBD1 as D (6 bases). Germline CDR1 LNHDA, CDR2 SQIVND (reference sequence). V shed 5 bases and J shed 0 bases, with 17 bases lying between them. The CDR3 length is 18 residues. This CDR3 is CASSEISGTLSGANVLTF. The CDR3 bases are TGTGCCAGTAGTGAGATATCCGGGACACTCTCTGGGGCCAACGTCCTGACTTTC.

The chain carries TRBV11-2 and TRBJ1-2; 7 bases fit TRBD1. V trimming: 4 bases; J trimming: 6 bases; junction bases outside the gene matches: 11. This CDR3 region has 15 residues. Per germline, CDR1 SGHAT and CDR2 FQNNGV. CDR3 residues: CASSSPKRQGHGYTF. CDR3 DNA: TGTGCCAGCAGCTCCCCAAAGCGACAGGGACATGGCTACACCTTC.

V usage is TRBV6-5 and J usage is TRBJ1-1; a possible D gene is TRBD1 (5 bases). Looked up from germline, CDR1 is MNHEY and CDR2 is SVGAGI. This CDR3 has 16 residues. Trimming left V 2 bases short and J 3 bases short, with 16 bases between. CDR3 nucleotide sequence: TGTGCCAGCAGTTACACCCTTTGGGGGGTTGACACTGAAGCTTTCTTT. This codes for CASSYTLWGVDTEAFF.

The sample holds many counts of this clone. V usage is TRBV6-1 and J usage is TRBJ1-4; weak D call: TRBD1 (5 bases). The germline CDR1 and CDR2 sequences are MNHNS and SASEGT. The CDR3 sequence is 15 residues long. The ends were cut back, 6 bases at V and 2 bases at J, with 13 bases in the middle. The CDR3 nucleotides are TGTGCCAGCAGGATGTTGCCAGGGACTAATGAAAAACTGTTTTTT. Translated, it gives CASRMLPGTNEKLFF.

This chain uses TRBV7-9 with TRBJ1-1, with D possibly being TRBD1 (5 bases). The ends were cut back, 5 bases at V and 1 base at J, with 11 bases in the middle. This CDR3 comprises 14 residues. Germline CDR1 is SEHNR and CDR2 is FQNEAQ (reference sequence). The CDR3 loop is CASSRGGTNTEAFF. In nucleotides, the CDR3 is TGTGCCAGCAGCCGAGGCGGGACGAACACTGAAGCTTTCTTT.

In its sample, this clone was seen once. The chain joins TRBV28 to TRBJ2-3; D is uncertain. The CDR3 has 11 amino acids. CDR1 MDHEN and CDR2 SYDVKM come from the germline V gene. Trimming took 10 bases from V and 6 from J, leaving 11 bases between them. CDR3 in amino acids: CATRPFDTQYF. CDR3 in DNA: TGTGCCACCCGCCCATTTGATACGCAGTATTTT.